The T cell receptor (beta chain) described here comes from a study of blood T cell repertoires in COVID-19. Profiled with immunoSEQ multiplex PCR; TCRdb holds only in-frame clones, not every one. The sample has more than 200,000 clones, about 80% seen once. This CDR3 contains 14 residues. Germline values: CDR1 WSHSY, CDR2 SAAADI. V lost 3 bases and J lost 7, with 10 bases in between. Only a few counts were recorded for this clone. The chain employs TRBV10-2 and TRBJ1-6, with D maybe TRBD1 (6 bases). This sequence was found in a man at least 80 years old with acute or convalescent COVID-19. What was sequenced was peripheral blood. The CDR3 region is CASSEQGGNSPLHF. For the CDR3, the DNA is TGCGCCAGCAGTGAACAGGGAGGGAATTCACCCCTCCACTTT.